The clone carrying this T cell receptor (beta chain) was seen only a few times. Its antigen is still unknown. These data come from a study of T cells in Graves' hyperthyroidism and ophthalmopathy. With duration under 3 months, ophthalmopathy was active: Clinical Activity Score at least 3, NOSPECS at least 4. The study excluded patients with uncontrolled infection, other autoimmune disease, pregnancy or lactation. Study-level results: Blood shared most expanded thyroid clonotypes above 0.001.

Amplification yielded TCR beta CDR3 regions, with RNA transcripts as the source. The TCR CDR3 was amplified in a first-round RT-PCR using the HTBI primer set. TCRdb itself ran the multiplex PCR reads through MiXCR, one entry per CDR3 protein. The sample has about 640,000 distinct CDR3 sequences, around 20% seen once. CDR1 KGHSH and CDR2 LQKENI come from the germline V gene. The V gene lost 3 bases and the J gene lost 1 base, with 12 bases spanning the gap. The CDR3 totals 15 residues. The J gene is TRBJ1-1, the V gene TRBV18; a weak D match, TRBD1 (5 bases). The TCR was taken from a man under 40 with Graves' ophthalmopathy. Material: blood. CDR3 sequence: CASSPYEGTNTEAFF. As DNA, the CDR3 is TGTGCCAGCTCACCCTACGAAGGGACGAACACTGAAGCTTTCTTT.